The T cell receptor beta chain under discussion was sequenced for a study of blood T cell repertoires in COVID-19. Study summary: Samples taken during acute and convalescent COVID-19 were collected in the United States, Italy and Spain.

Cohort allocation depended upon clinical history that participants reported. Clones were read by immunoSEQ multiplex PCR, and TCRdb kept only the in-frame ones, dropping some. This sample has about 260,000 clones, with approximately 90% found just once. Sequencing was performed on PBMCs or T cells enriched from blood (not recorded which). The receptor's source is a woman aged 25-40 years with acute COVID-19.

Here the CDR3 DNA reads TGCGCCAGCAGTAGTCCCGGGACAGGGGACACTGAAGCTTTCTTT. Translating gives CASSSPGTGDTEAFF. The chain links TRBV4-1 to TRBJ1-1; 10 nucleotides align to TRBD1. CDR1 and CDR2 (germline): MGHRA, YSYEKL. The length of the CDR3 is 15 residues. J gave up 3 bases and V 6 bases, and 7 bases lay outside the gene matches.